A selection of T cell receptor beta chains follows, all from one sample in a study of T-cell reconstitution after alpha-beta-depleted transplantation in children. TCRdb re-called the PCR reads with MiXCR, one entry per CDR3 protein. The sample yields 130,000 or so distinct CDR3 sequences, more than 9.5% seen once. Sample: PBMCs, mostly from graft donor cells, taken 180 days after TCRalphabeta/CD19-depleted stem cell transplant. The receptors derive from a girl less than two years old who had a stem cell transplant for combined immunodeficiency, so the T cells may come from the graft donor. The conserved cysteine and the conserved F or W are not part of the CDR3 here. Fields, in order: J gene, V gene, CDR3 protein.

J: TRBJ2-5; V: TRBV20-1; CDR3: SASEGLMSWTQY
J: TRBJ1-1; V: TRBV27; CDR3: ASSLHQGRTNGNTEAF
J: TRBJ1-2; V: TRBV12-3/TRBV12-4; CDR3: ASRRAGGYT
J: TRBJ2-7; V: TRBV5-1; CDR3: ASSVDPDRPEQY
J: TRBJ1-2; V: TRBV20-1; CDR3: SAFSQGAYGYT
J: TRBJ2-2; V: TRBV7-9; CDR3: ASSLDSYTGELF
J: TRBJ1-2; V: TRBV5-1; CDR3: ASSSEPTLRRYGYT
J: TRBJ2-2; V: TRBV9; CDR3: ASSGLAGTSFTGELF
J: TRBJ2-5; V: TRBV6-2/TRBV6-3; CDR3: ASREDRGGEETQY
J: TRBJ2-7; V: TRBV5-6; CDR3: ASSFGTGRGLAGGRTDEQY
J: TRBJ2-5; V: TRBV12-3/TRBV12-4; CDR3: ASSMTRMGTQY
J: TRBJ2-1; V: TRBV20-1; CDR3: SAPGLARLHEQF
J: TRBJ1-1; V: TRBV5-1; CDR3: ASSLDTGNTEAF
J: TRBJ2-1; V: TRBV29-1; CDR3: SVGQLSRFNEQF
J: TRBJ2-1; V: TRBV5-1; CDR3: ASSLVGPEQF
J: TRBJ2-5; V: TRBV5-6; CDR3: ASSLYDRGGETQY
J: TRBJ2-3; V: TRBV10-3; CDR3: AISEGGGLSTDTQY
J: TRBJ2-7; V: TRBV18; CDR3: ASSPNPGQVYEQY
J: TRBJ2-7; V: TRBV5-5; CDR3: ASSLSGAEQY
J: TRBJ2-3; V: TRBV20-1; CDR3: SAGGPGLADSTDTQY
J: TRBJ2-1; V: TRBV20-1; CDR3: SARDFGTAYNEQF
J: TRBJ2-7; V: TRBV12-3/TRBV12-4; CDR3: ASSLGGPLIYEQY
J: TRBJ2-7; V: TRBV5-6; CDR3: ASSLANRGEQY
J: TRBJ2-1; V: TRBV6-5; CDR3: ASSYMGLAGGEQF
J: TRBJ2-1; V: TRBV20-1; CDR3: SAPGRYEQF
J: TRBJ2-3; V: TRBV20-1; CDR3: SPTARDTQY
J: TRBJ1-3; V: TRBV2; CDR3: ASSDMGAPGNTIY
J: TRBJ1-5; V: TRBV20-1; CDR3: SARPDRQNQPQH
J: TRBJ1-6; V: TRBV6-5; CDR3: ASGYWNSPLH
J: TRBJ2-7; V: TRBV5-1; CDR3: ASSLEAGAAEQY
J: TRBJ2-3; V: TRBV20-1; CDR3: SADQDLTDTQY
J: TRBJ2-5; V: TRBV6-5; CDR3: ASSYSTVDETQY
J: TRBJ2-3; V: TRBV6-5; CDR3: ASSYSDRAEADTQY
J: TRBJ2-2; V: TRBV10-3; CDR3: ATGTPNTGELF
J: TRBJ2-1; V: TRBV5-1; CDR3: ASSLGTSGKNEQF
J: TRBJ2-2; V: TRBV9; CDR3: ASSPRAFGNTGELF